This TCR beta chain appears in the sequencing data of a study of T cell repertoires in cytomegalovirus infection. This clonotype was picked up one time. A single record per CDR3 protein comes from TCRdb applying MiXCR to the reads. The sample records about 740,000 distinct CDR3 sequences, 35% to 45% being singletons. The receptor was isolated from a human donor in good health (CMV status not recorded). Some clones in this sample may be carry-over from other donors' samples. Sequenced input: PBMCs.

The CDR3 region is CASSPQGLGTDTQYF. The CDR3 nucleotides are TGTGCCAGCTCACCACAGGGGCTAGGCACAGATACGCAGTATTTT. The chain carries TRBV18 and TRBJ2-3; tentatively, D is TRBD1 (5 bases). Trimming stripped 1 base from V and 1 base from J, with 9 bases between. Looked up from germline, CDR1 is KGHSH and CDR2 is LQKENI. The CDR3 has 15 amino acids.